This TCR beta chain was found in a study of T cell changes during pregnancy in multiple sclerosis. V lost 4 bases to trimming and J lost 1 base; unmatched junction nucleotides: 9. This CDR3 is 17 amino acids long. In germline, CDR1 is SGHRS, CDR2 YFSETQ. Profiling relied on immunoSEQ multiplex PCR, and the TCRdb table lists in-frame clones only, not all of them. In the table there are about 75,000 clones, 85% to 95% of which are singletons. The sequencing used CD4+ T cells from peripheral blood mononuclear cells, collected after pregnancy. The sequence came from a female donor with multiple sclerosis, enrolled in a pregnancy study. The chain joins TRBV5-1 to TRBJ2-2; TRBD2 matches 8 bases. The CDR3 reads CASSPEAGGVNTGELFF. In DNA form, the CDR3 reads TGCGCCAGCAGCCCGGAGGCGGGGGGCGTGAACACCGGGGAGCTGTTTTTT.